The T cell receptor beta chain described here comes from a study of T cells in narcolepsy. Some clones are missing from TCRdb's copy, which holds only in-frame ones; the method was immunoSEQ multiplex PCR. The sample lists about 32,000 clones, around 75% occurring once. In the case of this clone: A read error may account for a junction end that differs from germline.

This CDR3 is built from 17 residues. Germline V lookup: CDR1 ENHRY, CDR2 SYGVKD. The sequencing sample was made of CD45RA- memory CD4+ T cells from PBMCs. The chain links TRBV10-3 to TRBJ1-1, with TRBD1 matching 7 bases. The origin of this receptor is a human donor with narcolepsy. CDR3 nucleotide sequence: TGTGCCATCAGTAGATCACTAGTTTCGGACAGGAACGCTGAAGCTTTCTTT. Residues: CAISRSLVSDRNAEAFF.